The rows below give T cell receptor beta chains drawn from one sample of a study of T cell responses to AZD1222 COVID-19 vaccine. Clones were read by immunoSEQ multiplex PCR, and TCRdb kept only the in-frame ones, dropping some. The data show 65,000 to 85,000 clones, 80% to 90% seen once. The source was peripheral blood, collected on day 0 of AZD1222 vaccination. The source is an adult in good health. CDR3s include the opening cysteine and the closing phenylalanine or tryptophan. Each record gives: clone size, D gene, J gene, CDR3 length, V gene, CDR3 DNA, CDR3 protein. D genes are given only for firm matches. Clone size is stated in some rows and not others, as once, few, many or a class when expanded.

NA,TRBD2,TRBJ2-7,16,TRBV4-2,TGTGCCAGCAGCCAAGCCGGACTAGCGAGCTCCTACGAGCAGTACTTC,CASSQAGLASSYEQYF
NA,NA,TRBJ2-7,13,TRBV7-8,TGTGCCAGCAGCACCCAACAGGGCTACGAGCAGTACTTC,CASSTQQGYEQYF
NA,NA,TRBJ1-6,15,TRBV6-6,TGTGCCAGCAGACCCCAGGACTCCTATAATTCACCCCTCCACTTT,CASRPQDSYNSPLHF
few,TRBD1,TRBJ1-2,14,TRBV19,TGTGCCAGTTCCTCTAGGCAGGGGGCGGCTGGCTACACCTTC,CASSSRQGAAGYTF
NA,NA,TRBJ1-3,13,TRBV12-3/TRBV12-4,TGTGCCAGCACGTGGGTCCGGGCGAACACCATATATTTT,CASTWVRANTIYF
NA,NA,TRBJ1-1,13,TRBV30,TGTGCCTGGAGCCCCTTGTTTGGGACTGAAGCTTTCTTT,CAWSPLFGTEAFF
NA,NA,TRBJ1-1,12,TRBV29-1,TGCAGCGTTGTGTTCGGGAACACTGAAGCTTTCTTT,CSVVFGNTEAFF
once,NA,TRBJ1-2,16,TRBV6-6,TGTGCCAGCCAGAAGGACGCAGCAAATCTGGGGGCTGGCTACACCTTC,CASQKDAANLGAGYTF
NA,NA,TRBJ1-3,16,TRBV5-5,TGTGCCAGCAGCTTTGCGTCATCACAGGTCTGGGACACCATATATTTT,CASSFASSQVWDTIYF
NA,TRBD1,TRBJ2-2,16,TRBV25-1,TGTGCCAGCAGTGAATGGGACAGGGGTTACACCGGGGAGCTGTTTTTT,CASSEWDRGYTGELFF
NA,NA,TRBJ2-7,16,TRBV4-1,TGCGCCAGCAGCCAAGAGGCGATTGTGGGAGCCTACGAGCAGTACTTC,CASSQEAIVGAYEQYF
NA,NA,TRBJ1-6,15,TRBV6-5,TGTGCCAGCAGATTGACCCCGGGGCTTGGTTCACCCCTCCACTTT,CASRLTPGLGSPLHF
NA,NA,TRBJ1-4,16,TRBV6-2/TRBV6-3,TGTGCCAGCAGTTACGGTTTGGCCGCAACTAATGAAAAACTGTTTTTT,CASSYGLAATNEKLFF
NA,NA,TRBJ1-4,14,TRBV15,TGTGCCACCAGCAGGGGGGATTTTAATGAAAAACTGTTTTTT,CATSRGDFNEKLFF
NA,NA,TRBJ2-1,14,TRBV9,TGTGCCAGCAGCGTCGGGACAAGGGCCCCGGAGCAGTTCTTC,CASSVGTRAPEQFF
NA,NA,TRBJ2-1,16,TRBV19,TGTGCCAGTAGTCGGGTGGGCCGGAGCTCCTACAATGAGCAGTTCTTC,CASSRVGRSSYNEQFF
once,TRBD2,TRBJ2-5,16,TRBV3-1/TRBV3-2,TGTGCCAGCAGCCACCATAGACTAGCGGGGGCGGAGACCCAGTACTTC,CASSHHRLAGAETQYF
NA,NA,TRBJ2-7,11,TRBV30,TGTGCCTGGGACGTGAAAGACGAGCAGTACTTC,CAWDVKDEQYF
NA,NA,TRBJ1-2,14,TRBV5-6,TGTGCCAGCAGCCAAGAGGACAGACTATATGGCTACACCTTC,CASSQEDRLYGYTF
NA,NA,TRBJ1-6,16,TRBV6-1,TGTGCCAGCAGTGAAAGCCTTGGATTCTATAATTCACCCCTCCACTTT,CASSESLGFYNSPLHF
NA,NA,TRBJ2-7,15,TRBV5-1,TGCGCCAGCAGCTTGGAAGGCAGCTTCTCCTACGAGCAGTACTTC,CASSLEGSFSYEQYF
NA,NA,TRBJ1-2,12,TRBV5-1,TGCGCCAGCGGACCCGGGGACTATGGCTACACCTTC,CASGPGDYGYTF
NA,NA,TRBJ1-3,17,TRBV13,TGTGCCAGCAGCAGACCCGGGGCACGGCTCTCTGGAAACACCATATATTTT,CASSRPGARLSGNTIYF
NA,NA,TRBJ2-5,15,TRBV15,TGTGCCACCAGCAGAGATTGGGCCGTAGTAGAGACCCAGTACTTC,CATSRDWAVVETQYF
once,NA,TRBJ1-1,15,TRBV7-8,TGTGCCAGCAGCTTAGCCTCGTCAGGGAGGACTGAAGCTTTCTTT,CASSLASSGRTEAFF
NA,NA,TRBJ2-3,11,TRBV19,TGTGCCAGTAGCGAAAGGTATACGCAGTATTTT,CASSERYTQYF